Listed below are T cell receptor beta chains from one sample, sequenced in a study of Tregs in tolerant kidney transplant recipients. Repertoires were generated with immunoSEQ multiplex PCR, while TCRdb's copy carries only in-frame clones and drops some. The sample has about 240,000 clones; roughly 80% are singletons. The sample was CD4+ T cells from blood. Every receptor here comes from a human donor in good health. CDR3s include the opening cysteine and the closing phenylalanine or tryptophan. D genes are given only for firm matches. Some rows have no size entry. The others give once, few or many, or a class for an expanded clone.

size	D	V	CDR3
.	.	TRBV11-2	CASSLTGESQYF
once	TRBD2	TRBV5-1	CASTNTAGGNEQFF
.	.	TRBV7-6	CASSLGPLPGYEQYF
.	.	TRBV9	CASSVGRLTGNTDTQYF
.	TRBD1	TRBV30	CAWNHADRAMNTEAFF
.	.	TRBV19	CASSIGSGLNTEASF
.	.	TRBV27	CASNEAYGYEQFF
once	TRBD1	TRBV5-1	CASSIGQGGDEQFF
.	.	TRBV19	CASSPRGLPGEKLFF
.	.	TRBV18	CASSLREAEAFF
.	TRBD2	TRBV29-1	CSGGLAAYNEQFF
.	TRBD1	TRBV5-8	CASSLRQGGTDTQYF
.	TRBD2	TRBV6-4	CASSELAGGYNEQFF
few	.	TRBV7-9	CASSPPTVVDGYTF
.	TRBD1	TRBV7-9	CASRLTGAHTGELFF
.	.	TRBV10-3	CAISGGIWAFF
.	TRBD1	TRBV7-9	CASSLRQGWADTQYF
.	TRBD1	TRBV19	CASSTSGQGWEKLFF
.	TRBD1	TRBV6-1	CASSERATGQGLYGYTF
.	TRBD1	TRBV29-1	CSSWTGGIDTQYF
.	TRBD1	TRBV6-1	CASSYRDRVSPLHF
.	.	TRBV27	CASRGGGSGNTIYF
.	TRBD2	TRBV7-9	CASSARGGRDEQFF
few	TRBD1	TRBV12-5	CASARQGASDTQYF
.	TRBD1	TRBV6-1	CASRQPGGSPDTQYF
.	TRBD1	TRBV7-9	CASSVRDRGNHEQYF
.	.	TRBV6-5	CASSNPGRHIQYF
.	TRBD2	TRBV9	CASSVGLAEVQETQYF
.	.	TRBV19	CASSIGWGAWTEAFF
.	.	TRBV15	CATSRDLGQGFNGYTF
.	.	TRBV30	CAWTGGHNQPQHF
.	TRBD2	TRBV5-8	CASSRAGTSGGDTQYF
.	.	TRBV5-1	CASSSEGQETQYF
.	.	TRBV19	CASSIGRTAVATNEKLFF
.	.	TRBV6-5	CASSLIYGQPQHF
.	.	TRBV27	CASSALLFRDQPHF
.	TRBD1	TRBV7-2	CASSLMGTGNYEQYF
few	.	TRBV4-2	CASSQDLGSSPFYEQYF
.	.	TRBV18	CASSLSAPTTDTQYF
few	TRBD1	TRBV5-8	CASSVGQGTEAFF
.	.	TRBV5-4	CASSPLASYNEQFF
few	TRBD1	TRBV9	CASSVVHRTGNYGYTF
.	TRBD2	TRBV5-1	CASSLSGAVNIQYF
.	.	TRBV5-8	CASTRGGAQETQYF
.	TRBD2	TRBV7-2	CASSFRLAGGPYEQYF
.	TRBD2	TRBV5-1	CASASRGERGSSRGTGELFF
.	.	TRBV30	CAWSVIPGEAFF
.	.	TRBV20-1	CSAKRWGEAFF
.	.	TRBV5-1	CASSLGGIDSRRELFF
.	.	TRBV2	CASRGSSYGYTF
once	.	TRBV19	CASADGASTDTQYF
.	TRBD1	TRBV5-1	CASSSIVNTGVGMNTEAFF